This TCR beta chain is from a study of PD-1 blockade in classical Hodgkin lymphoma. For the study at large: The nivolumab dose that patients received was 3 mg/kg, given intravenously every 2 weeks.

Overall study results and limits: Relative to healthy donors, newly diagnosed patients reportedly had lower baseline TCR diversity, which was reported as lower still in relapsed/refractory patients. Complete responders entered with baseline diversity on par with newly diagnosed patients, the results showed.

Germline CDR1 GTSNPN, CDR2 SVGIG (reference sequence). V lost 5 bases to trimming and J lost 6 bases; unmatched junction nucleotides: 3. The CDR3 is 11 amino acids. Repertoires were generated with immunoSEQ multiplex PCR, while TCRdb's copy carries only in-frame clones and drops some. The data hold about 23,000 clones, with around 82% observed a single time. Comment on this clone: Its antigen is unidentified.

The patients all showed relapse after autologous stem cell transplantation, while their brentuximab vedotin exposure varied. Best responses fell into complete response, partial response or progressive disease. This clonotype originated in a human donor with classical Hodgkin lymphoma. Sequences were derived from peripheral blood mononuclear cells (PBMCs), sampled before the second cycle of nivolumab. The V call is TRBV30, the J call TRBJ2-7; 8 positions agree with TRBD1. The CDR3 DNA follows: TGTGCCTGGCAGGGGGCCGGCGAGCAGTACTTC. Its translation: CAWQGAGEQYF.